The 23 T cell receptor beta chains given below trace back to one sample, sequenced in a study of cytomegalovirus exposure and HLA in healthy donors. 60 Vbeta and 13 Jbeta primers were used in PCR. The table came from immunoSEQ multiplex PCR; TCRdb's copy has only in-frame clones and leaves some out. The table has 100,000 to 120,000 clones, about 79% seen once. The sample consisted of PBMCs. Source of these receptors: a woman younger than 35 in good health and CMV-seronegative.

The chain carries TRBV6-5 and TRBJ2-5, with D maybe TRBD1 (6 bases). The DNA end lines up better with TRBJ2-7; the J call may be wrong. There are 13 residues in the CDR3. Germline values: CDR1 MNHEY, CDR2 SVGAGI. The CDR3 DNA is TGTGCCAGCAGTTACCTAACAGGGTACGAGCAGTACTTC. Translated, it gives CASSYLTGYEQYF.

To note about this clone: The CDR3 ends on some other residue instead of the conserved phenylalanine or tryptophan, so this is likely a read error. The chain employs TRBV11-2 and TRBJ2-7; TRBD1 is a possible D gene (6 bases). The CDR3 has 14 amino acids. Looked up from germline, CDR1 is SGHAT and CDR2 is FQNNGV. V lost 5 bases and J lost 4, with 15 bases in between. The CDR3, as DNA: TGTGCCAGCAGCCTTAAACAGGGTGCGTACGAGCAGTACGCC. It yields the protein CASSLKQGAYEQYA.

The chain has TRBV9 and TRBJ2-2; D perhaps matches TRBD2 (7 bases). Germline assignment: CDR1 SGDLS and CDR2 YYNGEE. Trimming took 6 bases from V and 0 from J, leaving 12 bases between them. The CDR3 is 15 amino acids. The CDR3 DNA reads TGTGCCAGCAAGGGGGGGACTTCGAACACCGGGGAGCTGTTTTTT. Translating it yields CASKGGTSNTGELFF.

V and J are TRBV12-5 and TRBJ1-1; 7 bases are shared with TRBD1. Trimming cost V 5 bases and J 7 bases; bases outside gene matches: 13. Germline V gene lookup returns CDR1 LGHNT and CDR2 FRNRAP. The CDR3 loop spans 15 amino acids. CDR3 DNA: TGTGCTAGTGGTCCCAAACAGGGGAATCCTTTTGAAGCTTTCTTT. Translating gives CASGPKQGNPFEAFF.

The chain joins TRBV10-1 to TRBJ1-1; tentative D call: TRBD1 (5 bases). This CDR3 spans 13 amino acids. V lost 0 bases and J lost 7, with 9 bases in between. Germline V gives CDR1 WNHNN, CDR2 SYGVQD (reference sequence). CDR3 residues: CASSESRGHEAFF. CDR3 sequence (DNA): TGCGCCAGCAGTGAGTCGCGGGGCCATGAAGCTTTCTTT.

This chain connects TRBV27 to TRBJ2-3; TRBD2 matches at 8 bases. V gave up 7 bases and J gave up 5 bases; unmatched junction bases: 8. The CDR3 runs 14 residues. Germline CDR1 and CDR2: MNHEY and SMNVEV (reference sequence). CDR3 in amino acids: CASISGTSKDTQYF. The CDR3 DNA is TGTGCCAGCATTTCCGGGACTAGTAAAGATACGCAGTATTTT.

The J gene is TRBJ1-4, the V gene TRBV4-3; D unresolved. Trimming took 4 bases from V and 9 from J, leaving 18 bases between them. This CDR3 comprises 15 residues. Germline-derived CDR1 and CDR2 are LGHNA and YSLEER. CDR3 in amino acids: CASSRTINEGKKLFF. CDR3 DNA sequence: TGCGCCAGCAGCCGGACGATCAACGAGGGAAAAAAACTGTTTTTT.

V usage is TRBV28 and J usage is TRBJ1-4; D possibly corresponds to TRBD1 (5 bases). V lost 2 bases and J 0 bases, leaving 7 bases between the germline ends. Germline values: CDR1 MDHEN, CDR2 SYDVKM. The CDR3 loop spans 15 amino acids. CDR3 coding DNA: TGTGCCAGCAGTTTAGGGGCACCAACTAATGAAAAACTGTTTTTT. The encoded protein is CASSLGAPTNEKLFF. Full variable domain (remainder filled in from reference TRBV28 and TRBJ1-4): DVKVTQSSRYLVKRTGEKVFLECVQDMDHENMFWYRQDPGLGLRLIYFSYDVKMKEKGDIPEGYSVSREKKERFSLILESASTNQTSMYLCASSLGAPTNEKLFFGSGTQLSVL.

The V gene is TRBV9, the J gene TRBJ1-4, with D possibly being TRBD1 (6 bases). The V end was cut by 0 bases, the J end by 7 bases, with 13 bases between. Germline loops: CDR1 SGDLS, CDR2 YYNGEE. This CDR3 has 15 residues. CDR3 protein: CASSVGGQQSEKLFF. The CDR3 bases are TGTGCCAGCAGCGTAGGGGGGCAACAAAGTGAAAAACTGTTTTTT.

CDR3 nucleotides: TGTGCCAGCAGCTTCCGGGTTAATAGCAATCAGCCCCAGCATTTT. This gives the protein CASSFRVNSNQPQHF. V gene TRBV5-6 combines with J gene TRBJ1-5; D uncertain. The germline V and J ends were trimmed by 2 bases and 0 bases, with 9 bases remaining between them. The CDR3 contains 15 residues. Germline V gene data show CDR1 as SGHDT and CDR2 as YYEEEE. The full variable domain, with the rest looked up from reference TRBV5-6 and TRBJ1-5, is DAGVTQSPTHLIKTRGQQVTLRCSPKSGHDTVSWYQQALGQGPQFIFQYYEEEERQRGNFPDRFSGHQFPNYSSELNVNALLLGDSALYLCASSFRVNSNQPQHFGDGTRLSIL.

This chain joins TRBV7-2 and TRBJ1-2; possible D gene TRBD1, 6 bases. CDR3 size: 15 residues. Trimming took off 1 base at V and 7 bases at J, with 16 bases between the two ends. CDR1 is SGHTA, CDR2 FQGNSA, per germline. CDR3 protein: CASSLELGAKRGYTF. CDR3 bases: TGTGCCAGCAGCTTAGAGTTGGGGGCGAAACGTGGCTACACCTTC.

The J gene is TRBJ2-1, the V gene TRBV2; 10 nucleotides line up with TRBD2. CDR3 length: 18 amino acids. Germline CDR1 and CDR2: SNHLY and FYNNEI. The V gene end was trimmed by 3 bases and the J gene end by 4 bases; junction bases not matched to a gene: 12. The CDR3 is CASSDLAASGSDYNEQFF. The CDR3 DNA reads TGTGCCAGCAGTGATCTGGCGGCTAGCGGGAGCGATTACAATGAGCAGTTCTTC.

This clone was counted a few times. The genes are TRBV15 and TRBJ1-1, with D unresolved. CDR1 is LNHNV, CDR2 YYDKDF, per germline (reference sequence). There are 14 residues in the CDR3. V dropped 0 bases and J dropped 1 base, with 6 bases sitting between them. CDR3 amino acids: CATSRDRGNTEAFF. The CDR3 nucleotides are TGTGCCACCAGCAGAGATCGGGGGAACACTGAAGCTTTCTTT. The full variable domain, with the rest looked up from reference TRBV15 and TRBJ1-1, is DAMVIQNPRYQVTQFGKPVTLSCSQTLNHNVMYWYQQKSSQAPKLLFHYYDKDFNNEADTPDNFQSRRPNTSFCFLDIRSPGLGDTAMYLCATSRDRGNTEAFFGQGTRLTVV.

The rearrangement joins TRBV19 to TRBJ1-2; 9 positions agree with TRBD1. Germline values: CDR1 LNHDA, CDR2 SQIVND (reference sequence). This CDR3 spans 11 amino acids. Trimming removed 9 bases from V and 8 bases from J; junction bases left unmatched: 4. Here the CDR3 reads CASTDRGGYTF. As DNA, the CDR3 is TGTGCCAGCACGGACAGGGGAGGCTACACCTTC.

This clone was seen only a few times. This CDR3 is also generated by other DNA sequences in the sample. This sequence joins TRBV27 and TRBJ2-3, with TRBD2 identical over 8 bases. CDR3 length: 15 amino acids. V gave up 1 base and J gave up 1 base; unmatched junction bases: 1. The germline V gene has CDR1 MNHEY and CDR2 SMNVEV (reference sequence). As DNA, the CDR3 is TGTGCCAGCAGTTTATGGCGGGGGGGCACAGATACGCAGTATTTT. This sequence encodes CASSLWRGGTDTQYF.

This clone was observed a few times. The chain has TRBV28 and TRBJ2-3, with a weak D call TRBD2 (6 bases). V was trimmed by 4 bases and J by 2 bases, leaving 7 bases between them. The CDR3 contains 13 residues. Looked up from germline, CDR1 is MDHEN and CDR2 is SYDVKM. This chain's CDR3 is CASSWRDTDTQYF. In nucleotides, the CDR3 is TGTGCCAGCAGTTGGCGGGACACAGATACGCAGTATTTT.

The chain links TRBV12-2 to TRBJ2-7; no check of the table's D call, TRBD2, against the DNA was made. TRBV12-2 is labeled a pseudogene. The CDR3 length is 16 residues. The CDR3 DNA is TGTGCAAGTCGCGGTCCTAGCGGGAGCTCCACCACCGAGCAGTACTTC. It yields the protein CASRGPSGSSTTEQYF.

The chain couples TRBV30 to TRBJ1-6; TRBD1 matches 7 bases. Germline V gene lookup returns CDR1 GTSNPN and CDR2 SVGIG (reference sequence). This CDR3 region has 13 residues. With V trimmed by 5 bases and J by 8 bases, 6 bases remained unmatched. The CDR3 DNA is TGTGCCTGGGACAGGGCAGGCTATTCACCCCTCCACTTT. Translated: CAWDRAGYSPLHF.

This clone showed up just once. V and J are TRBV6-1 and TRBJ1-1; tentative D call: TRBD1 (6 bases). V was shortened by 6 bases and J by 1 base, with 15 bases between the two germline ends. This CDR3 region has 15 residues. CDR1 is MNHNS, CDR2 SASEGT, per germline. The CDR3, as DNA: TGTGCCAGCAGAGGGGGGGCCTCTCCGAACACTGAAGCTTTCTTT. Amino acid sequence: CASRGGASPNTEAFF.

This clone showed up just once. This chain links TRBV5-1 with TRBJ2-1, with D perhaps TRBD2 (6 bases). This CDR3 has 14 residues. Looked up from germline, CDR1 is SGHRS and CDR2 is YFSETQ. V was cut by 3 bases and J by 6 bases, with 13 bases left in between. CDR3 sequence reads: CASSWGGQFNEQFF. The CDR3 DNA reads as TGCGCCAGCAGCTGGGGAGGACAATTCAATGAGCAGTTCTTC.

The chain is built from TRBV7-9 and TRBJ1-1; TRBD1 might be the D (5 bases). The CDR3 sequence is 13 residues long. V lost 1 base and J lost 10, with 13 bases in between. The V gene's germline CDR1 is SEHNR and CDR2 FQNEAQ (reference sequence). The CDR3: CASSLVQERRAFF. DNA of the CDR3: TGTGCCAGCAGCTTAGTACAGGAAAGGCGAGCTTTCTTT.

The rearrangement links TRBV25-1 to TRBJ1-2; maybe TRBD1 (6 bases). Trimming cost V 5 bases and J 5 bases, with 21 bases left between them. The CDR3 sequence is 16 residues long. The V gene's germline CDR1 is MGHDK and CDR2 SYGVNS. This CDR3 reads CASSMPGHFSFYGYTF. The CDR3 coding sequence is TGTGCCAGCAGTATGCCGGGACATTTCTCTTTTTATGGCTACACCTTC.

This clone appeared once. This chain connects TRBV9 to TRBJ1-3; D is uncertain. With 0 bases removed from V and 4 bases from J, the gap between germline ends came to 14 bases. Germline-derived CDR1 and CDR2 are SGDLS and YYNGEE. The CDR3 has 16 residues. CDR3 sequence: CASSVGLLPQGNTIYF. DNA for the CDR3: TGTGCCAGCAGCGTAGGGCTCCTACCACAGGGAAACACCATATATTTT.